These 15 T cell receptor beta chains came from one sample sequenced in a study of vaccination effects on CD4 cells after COVID-19. These receptors have no identified antigens. ViraFEST assay sequencing came after antigen-specific CD4+ T cells were expanded with viral peptide pools. Following culture for around 10 days, CD4+ T cells were isolated. All study participants received two doses of BNT162b2 or mRNA-1273 vaccine. Some clones are missing from TCRdb's copy, which holds only in-frame ones; the method was immunoSEQ multiplex PCR. The sample has roughly 71,000 clones, 81% seen once. The sample here was CD4+ T cells from PBMCs cultured with HCoV-229E spike peptides, taken after COVID-19 vaccination. The receptors stem from a human donor who received a COVID-19 vaccine.

The chain couples TRBV19 to TRBJ2-7, with TRBD1 identical over 10 bases. CDR1 is LNHDA and CDR2 is SQIVND in the germline V gene (reference sequence). After removal of 4 bases from V and 4 bases from J, the junction contained 10 bases not matched to a gene. The CDR3 has 16 residues. Here the CDR3 reads CASSNGEDRGPYEQYV. The CDR3 region has the DNA TGTGCCAGTAGTAATGGGGAAGACAGGGGGCCTTACGAGCAGTACGTC.

The V call is TRBV6-1, the J call TRBJ2-1, with D possibly TRBD1 on 6 matching bases. The ends were cut back, 4 bases at V and 0 bases at J, with 19 bases in the middle. The V gene's germline CDR1 is MNHNS and CDR2 SASEGT. This CDR3 contains 18 residues. This chain's CDR3 is CASSGQPGQPSSYNEQFF. Written as DNA, the CDR3 is TGTGCCAGCAGTGGCCAGCCGGGACAACCTAGCTCCTACAATGAGCAGTTCTTC.

The gene calls are TRBV12-5 and TRBJ2-5; 12 nucleotides agree with TRBD2. This CDR3 is 16 amino acids long. Germline CDR1 LGHNT, CDR2 FRNRAP. The J segment lost 2 bases and the V segment lost 5 bases, leaving 6 bases of the junction unmatched. CDR3 nucleotides: TGTGCTAGTGGTCAAAGGACTAGCGGGGCACAAGAGACCCAGTACTTC. It is translated as CASGQRTSGAQETQYF.

The J gene is TRBJ1-3, the V gene TRBV7-2; D perhaps matches TRBD1 (5 bases). V lost 4 bases, J lost 1 base, and 11 bases lay in between. This CDR3 region has 15 residues. CDR1 and CDR2 from the germline V gene are SGHTA and FQGNSA. CDR3 coding DNA: TGTGCCAGCAGCTCGACCGCAGGGTCTGGAAACACCATATATTTT. Translation gives CASSSTAGSGNTIYF.

The rearrangement links TRBV18 to TRBJ2-3; possibly TRBD1 or TRBD2 for D (5 bases each). V lost 2 bases to trimming and J lost 2 bases, with 11 bases between them. CDR3 length equals 15 residues. The V gene's germline CDR1 is KGHSH and CDR2 LQKENI. CDR3 amino acids: CASSPVQGATDTQYF. In DNA, the CDR3 is TGTGCCAGCTCACCAGTTCAGGGAGCCACAGATACGCAGTATTTT.

The chain combines TRBV28 with TRBJ1-2, with unresolved D. V lost 2 bases and J 4 bases, leaving 8 bases between the germline ends. CDR3 length: 13 amino acids. Germline V lookup: CDR1 MDHEN, CDR2 SYDVKM. CDR3 residues: CASSLAGSYGYTF. The CDR3 DNA reads as TGTGCCAGCAGTTTAGCAGGTTCCTATGGCTACACCTTC.

The CDR3 reads CASTPGVQETQYF. Written as DNA, the CDR3 is TGTGCCAGCACCCCCGGGGTACAAGAGACCCAGTACTTC. The V call is TRBV28, the J call TRBJ2-5; D might be TRBD2 (5 bases). This CDR3 region has 13 residues. Trimming shortened V by 7 bases and J by 2 bases, and 11 bases separated the two germline ends. Germline V lookup: CDR1 MDHEN, CDR2 SYDVKM.

J is TRBJ2-5 and V is TRBV3-1 (or the pseudogene TRBV3-2), with D perhaps TRBD1 (6 bases). CDR1 and CDR2 from the germline V gene are LGHDT and YNNKEL (reference sequence). The V end was cut by 0 bases, the J end by 5 bases, with 10 bases between. The CDR3 extends over 14 amino acids. The DNA for the CDR3 is TGTGCCAGCAGCCAAGAAGGGACATCGGAGACCCAGTACTTC. Translated: CASSQEGTSETQYF.

The chain couples TRBV29-1 to TRBJ1-1; D not certain. The CDR3 sequence is 11 residues long. V was clipped by 5 bases and J by 3 bases, with 7 bases between them. Per the germline V gene, CDR1 is SQVTM and CDR2 is ANQGSEA. CDR3 nucleotides: TGCAGCGTTCTAGCTTACACTGAAGCTTTCTTT. This translates into CSVLAYTEAFF.

V and J are TRBV18 and TRBJ2-5; a weak D match, TRBD1 (5 bases). V lost 1 base and J lost 5, with 8 bases in between. There are 13 residues in the CDR3. CDR1 KGHSH and CDR2 LQKENI come from the germline V gene. CDR3 region: CASSPRAGETQYF. CDR3 nucleotides: TGTGCCAGCTCACCACGGGCAGGGGAGACCCAGTACTTC.

This clone was seen once. The chain joins TRBV5-4 to TRBJ2-6; TRBD2 matches at 8 bases. The trim removed 4 bases at V and 5 bases at J, leaving 5 bases unmatched. Germline CDR1 SGHNT, CDR2 YYREEE (reference sequence). The CDR3 sequence is 15 residues long. The CDR3 region is CASSPGGIWANVLTF. CDR3 nucleotide sequence: TGTGCCAGCAGCCCGGGGGGGATCTGGGCCAACGTCCTGACTTTC.

This clone was detected a few times. The rearrangement joins TRBV10-1 to TRBJ2-3; D unresolved. The V gene lost 3 bases and the J gene lost 2 bases, with 12 bases spanning the gap. The germline V gene encodes CDR1 WNHNN and CDR2 SYGVQD (reference sequence). The CDR3 has 15 residues. The CDR3: CASSDTTFSTDTQYF. CDR3 bases: TGCGCCAGCAGTGATACGACTTTCTCCACAGATACGCAGTATTTT.

V and J are TRBV9 and TRBJ2-5, with D perhaps matching TRBD1 or TRBD2 (5 bases each). This CDR3 spans 15 amino acids. Germline CDR1 SGDLS, CDR2 YYNGEE. V was cut by 1 base and J by 5 bases, with 15 bases left in between. This CDR3 reads CASSVRSGPLETQYF. The CDR3 region has the DNA TGTGCCAGCAGCGTACGTTCGGGACCCTTGGAGACCCAGTACTTC. The whole variable domain, filled in from reference TRBV9 and TRBJ2-5, reads DSGVTQTPKHLITATGQRVTLRCSPRSGDLSVYWYQQSLDQGLQFLIQYYNGEERAKGNILERFSAQQFPDLHSELNLSSLELGDSALYFCASSVRSGPLETQYFGPGTRLLVL.

The genes are TRBV9 and TRBJ2-2; D is unclear. Trimming took 0 bases from V and 4 from J, leaving 7 bases between them. CDR1 and CDR2 from the germline V gene are SGDLS and YYNGEE. The CDR3 length is 14 residues. The DNA for the CDR3 is TGTGCCAGCAGCGTAGCGGCAGGCACCGGGGAGCTGTTTTTT. It encodes CASSVAAGTGELFF.

The chain links TRBV28 to TRBJ1-2; 11 nucleotides line up with TRBD1. V was pared by 4 bases and J by 4 bases, with 11 bases of the junction left unmatched. The CDR3 has 17 amino acids. Looked up from germline, CDR1 is MDHEN and CDR2 is SYDVKM. Here the CDR3 reads CASSYPGTGGDIYGYTF. For the CDR3, the DNA is TGTGCCAGCAGTTATCCCGGGACAGGGGGGGATATCTATGGCTACACCTTC.